The sequence of this T cell receptor (beta chain) was determined in a study of blood T cell repertoires in COVID-19. V lost 0 bases to trimming and J lost 1 base, with 6 bases between them. The germline CDR1 and CDR2 sequences are MGHRA and YSYEKL. CDR3 length equals 15 residues. This clone has more than one count but fewer than ten. Original methodology: It was from reference gene primer amplification that nucleated cell counts were estimated. This table comes from immunoSEQ multiplex PCR, and its TCRdb copy is limited to in-frame clones, with some not included. Clone size and V and J calls were adopted from that table, with D and trimming inferred from the DNA. The sample contains under 85,000 clones, 87% of which appear only once.

This chain connects TRBV4-1 to TRBJ2-2; D gene uncertain. The material sequenced was peripheral blood. The TCR was taken from a woman older than 75 with active or convalescent COVID-19. CDR3 sequence: CASSQEGRNTGELFF. As DNA, the CDR3 is TGCGCCAGCAGCCAAGAGGGCAGGAACACCGGGGAGCTGTTTTTT.